The 10 T cell receptor beta chains below were found in one sample sequenced in a study of control samples from healthy donors and cancer patients. Produced via immunoSEQ multiplex PCR; TCRdb's table is partial and in-frame only. The table lists 60,000 to 80,000 clones, more than 75% of them singletons. Sequenced material: blood. Receptors originate from a woman between 45 and 65 years old in good health.

This clone has more than one count but fewer than ten. The rearrangement joins TRBV28 to TRBJ1-1; D uncertain. Germline CDR1 and CDR2: MDHEN and SYDVKM. V was cut by 5 bases and J by 4 bases, with 8 bases left in between. The CDR3 length is 12 residues. Written as DNA, the CDR3 is TGTGCCAGCAGTGCTATCGGCACTGAAGCTTTCTTT. Translated: CASSAIGTEAFF.

The chain uses TRBV18 and TRBJ1-1; 7 bases line up with TRBD1. CDR1 is KGHSH and CDR2 is LQKENI in the germline V gene. With 3 bases clipped from V and 11 bases from J, the junction kept 9 bases outside the gene matches. The CDR3 consists of 13 residues. CDR3 DNA sequence: TGTGCCAGCTCACCGGACACAGGGGTTGGGGCTTTCTTT. Its translation is CASSPDTGVGAFF. The whole variable domain, remainder taken from reference TRBV18 and TRBJ1-1, is NAGVMQNPRHLVRRRGQEARLRCSPMKGHSHVYWYRQLPEEGLKFMVYLQKENIIDESGMPKERFSAEFPKEGPSILRIQQVVRGDSAAYFCASSPDTGVGAFFGQGTRLTVV.

V gene TRBV28 combines with J gene TRBJ1-5, with D uncertain. Trimming took off 5 bases at V and 1 base at J, with 9 bases between the two ends. The CDR3 spans 14 residues. Germline V CDR1 and CDR2: MDHEN, SYDVKM. CDR3 amino acids: CASSKYMSNQPQHF. CDR3 nucleotide sequence: TGTGCCAGCAGTAAGTACATGAGCAATCAGCCCCAGCATTTT. Full variable domain (missing parts from reference TRBV28 and TRBJ1-5): DVKVTQSSRYLVKRTGEKVFLECVQDMDHENMFWYRQDPGLGLRLIYFSYDVKMKEKGDIPEGYSVSREKKERFSLILESASTNQTSMYLCASSKYMSNQPQHFGDGTRLSIL.

The chain combines TRBV7-2 with TRBJ1-2, with no clear D. Germline V lookup: CDR1 SGHTA, CDR2 FQGNSA. The germline V and J ends were trimmed by 5 bases and 4 bases, with 14 bases remaining between them. This CDR3 is 14 amino acids long. CDR3 sequence reads: CASSLLTLAYGYTF. DNA of the CDR3: TGTGCCAGCAGCCTCCTGACATTGGCCTATGGCTACACCTTC.

This chain connects TRBV14 to TRBJ2-1; D could derive from TRBD1 or TRBD2 (6 bases each). The CDR3 runs 15 residues. Germline V gene sequence: CDR1 SGHDN, CDR2 FVKESK. V was trimmed by 1 base and J by 1 base, leaving 8 bases between them. CDR3: CASSQVGGSYNEQFF. The CDR3 region has the DNA TGTGCCAGCAGCCAAGTAGGGGGGTCCTACAATGAGCAGTTCTTC.

The chain links TRBV6-2 or TRBV6-3 to TRBJ2-1; D gene unclear. The germline gives CDR1 MNHEY, CDR2 SVGEGT. Trimming removed 6 bases from V and 2 bases from J, with 11 bases in between. The CDR3 has 14 amino acids. The CDR3 reads CASSLLLTYNEQFF. The CDR3 nucleotides are TGTGCCAGCAGCCTCCTCCTAACCTACAATGAGCAGTTCTTC.

The chain employs TRBV10-1 and TRBJ2-2; 8 nucleotides align to TRBD1. The CDR3 is 15 residues long. The trim removed 10 bases at V and 1 base at J, leaving 8 bases unmatched. CDR1 WNHNN and CDR2 SYGVQD come from the germline V gene (reference sequence). This CDR3 reads CATRPGTGNTGELFF. CDR3 nucleotide sequence: TGCGCCACCCGACCCGGGACAGGGAACACCGGGGAGCTGTTTTTT.

The rearrangement links TRBV7-9 to TRBJ1-2; possibly TRBD1 for D (5 bases). The germline V gene encodes CDR1 SEHNR and CDR2 FQNEAQ (reference sequence). Between the trimmed V and J ends, which lost 5 bases and 8 bases, there was a span of 12 bases. This CDR3 is built from 12 residues. The CDR3 is CASSGGEGGYTF. The DNA of the CDR3 is TGTGCCAGCAGCGGGGGGGAAGGAGGCTACACCTTC.

The chain links TRBV27 to TRBJ2-1; 7 nucleotides agree with TRBD1. Trimming removed 2 bases from V and 1 base from J; junction bases left unmatched: 2. Germline loops: CDR1 MNHEY, CDR2 SMNVEV (reference sequence). The CDR3 runs 15 residues. The CDR3 region is CASSLLQGSYNEQFF. The CDR3 DNA reads TGTGCCAGCAGTTTACTACAGGGGTCCTACAATGAGCAGTTCTTC.

Details on this clone: This same CDR3 is encoded by further DNA sequences in the sample. For the CDR3, the DNA is TGTGCCAGCAGCTTAGGGACAGGGTCGGGCAATGAGCAGTTCTTC. Amino acid sequence: CASSLGTGSGNEQFF. The chain is built from TRBV7-3 and TRBJ2-1; 9 bases line up with TRBD1. V dropped 2 bases and J dropped 6; count of bases not matched to a gene: 5. The V gene's germline CDR1 is SGHTA and CDR2 FQGTGA. The CDR3 runs to 15 residues.